The T cell receptor (beta chain) described here comes from a study of shared clonotypes between healthy human individuals. The wider study: The donor pool was made up of a couple of women and three men aged 18 to 49. Overall study results and limits: Incompleteness in sorted-subset sequencing, despite large depth, was shown by rarefaction.

The protocol was immunoSEQ multiplex PCR, while the TCRdb copy is restricted to in-frame clones and leaves out a portion. Here the sample spans about 1,800,000 clones, less than 95% being singletons. As to this clone: Its antigen remains unidentified.

The CDR3 loop spans 15 amino acids. V was cut by 1 base and J by 5 bases, with 11 bases left in between. Germline CDR1 is LNHNV and CDR2 is YYDKDF (reference sequence). Terminally differentiated effector memory CD45RA+ cells were excluded by CCR7 positive selection of CD45RO-negative cells. The sequence was collected from a man in his late teens or twenties in good health. The genes are TRBV15 and TRBJ2-2, with TRBD2 as a possible D gene (5 bases). Sequenced material: naive CD8+ T cells sorted from blood. The CDR3: CATSRALASTGELFF. CDR3 DNA: TGTGCCACCAGCAGAGCCCTAGCTTCAACCGGGGAGCTGTTTTTT.